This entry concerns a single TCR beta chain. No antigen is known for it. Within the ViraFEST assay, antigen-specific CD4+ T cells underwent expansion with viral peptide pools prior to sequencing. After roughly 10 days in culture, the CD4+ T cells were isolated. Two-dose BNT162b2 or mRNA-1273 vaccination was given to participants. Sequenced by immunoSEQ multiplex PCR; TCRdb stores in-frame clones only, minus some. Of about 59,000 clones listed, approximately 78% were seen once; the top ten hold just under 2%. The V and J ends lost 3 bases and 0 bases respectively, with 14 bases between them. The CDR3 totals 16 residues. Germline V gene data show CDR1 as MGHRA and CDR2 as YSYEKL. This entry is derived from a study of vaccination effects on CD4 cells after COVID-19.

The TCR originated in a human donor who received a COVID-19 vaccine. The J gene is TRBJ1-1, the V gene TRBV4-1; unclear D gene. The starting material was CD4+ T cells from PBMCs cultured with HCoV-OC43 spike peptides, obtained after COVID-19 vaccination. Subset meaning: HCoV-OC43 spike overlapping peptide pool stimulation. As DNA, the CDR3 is TGCGCCAGCAGCCAGCCCAGACAAGGCATGAACACTGAAGCTTTCTTT. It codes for CASSQPRQGMNTEAFF.